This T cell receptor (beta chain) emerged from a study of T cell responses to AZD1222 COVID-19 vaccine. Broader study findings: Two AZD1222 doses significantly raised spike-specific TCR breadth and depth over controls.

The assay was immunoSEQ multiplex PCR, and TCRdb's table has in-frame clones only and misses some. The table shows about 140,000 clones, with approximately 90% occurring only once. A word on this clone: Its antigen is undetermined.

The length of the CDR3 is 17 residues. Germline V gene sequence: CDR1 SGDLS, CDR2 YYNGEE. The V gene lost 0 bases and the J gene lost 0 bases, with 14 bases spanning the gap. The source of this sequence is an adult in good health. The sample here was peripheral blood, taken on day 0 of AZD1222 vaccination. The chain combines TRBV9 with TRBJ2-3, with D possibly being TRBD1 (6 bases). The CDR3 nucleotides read TGTGCCAGCAGCGTAGAGGGGACAATCGCTAGCACAGATACGCAGTATTTT. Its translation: CASSVEGTIASTDTQYF.